This is a list of T cell receptor beta chains from one sample in a study of T cell responses to AZD1222 COVID-19 vaccine. Using immunoSEQ multiplex PCR, the repertoire was profiled, and TCRdb retains in-frame clones only, with some absent. The sample records approximately 90,000 clones, around 90% being singletons. This material consisted of peripheral blood, taken on day 0 of AZD1222 vaccination. All receptors come from an adult in good health. Each CDR3 is given with its conserved first and last residue. The D gene is left open where the match is weak. The size field is filled for only some rows; it gives once, few, many or a size class.

j_call clone_size d_call v_call cdr3_aa
TRBJ1-4 . TRBD1 TRBV28 CASSPTGTNEKLFF
TRBJ1-4 . . TRBV7-9 CASSLASGGATNEKLFF
TRBJ1-5 . . TRBV5-1 CASSPEGSSNQPQHF
TRBJ1-1 few . TRBV9 CASSVGVIRNTEAFF
TRBJ2-3 once . TRBV10-3 CAISEGGSTDTQYF
TRBJ2-7 medium-sized TRBD1 TRBV16 CASSQRDRDRGIYEQYF
TRBJ1-2 . . TRBV7-8 CASSFSAFALHGYTF
TRBJ2-5 . TRBD1 TRBV29-1 CSGDRGQTQYF
TRBJ2-1 . TRBD2 TRBV19 CASSTLLAGGLHEQFF
TRBJ1-1 . . TRBV10-3 CAISSGQTEAFF
TRBJ2-5 . TRBD1 TRBV18 CASSPVTGVSETQYF
TRBJ2-1 . . TRBV2 CASMGEGGSEQFF
TRBJ1-1 once TRBD1 TRBV19 CASSRDSANTEAFF
TRBJ1-4 . . TRBV18 CASSGPSLGHAGKRLFF
TRBJ2-3 . . TRBV9 CASSDKTGPDTQYF
TRBJ1-2 . . TRBV5-1 CASSLGRQGYGYTF
TRBJ1-1 . . TRBV5-1 CASSSQGNTEAFF
TRBJ2-7 few . TRBV5-1 CASSFLDEQYF
TRBJ1-2 . . TRBV15 CATSTRDNYGYTF
TRBJ2-3 . . TRBV2 CASRPRTDTQYF
TRBJ2-7 . TRBD2 TRBV24-1 CATSDAGLAGLYEQYF
TRBJ1-5 . TRBD1 TRBV18 CASSPQGQSNQPQHF
TRBJ2-3 once . TRBV9 CASSVSPGLGDTQYF
TRBJ1-5 . . TRBV7-6 CASSLGRNQPQHF
TRBJ1-1 . . TRBV2 CASGPREFTEAFF
TRBJ2-5 . . TRBV5-1 CASSGGRTQETQYF
TRBJ2-3 . . TRBV5-1 CASSPRARGLMTDTQYF
TRBJ2-7 . . TRBV5-4 CASSLSSAVSYEQYF
TRBJ1-1 . . TRBV3-1/TRBV3-2 CASSQLDSNTEAFF
TRBJ2-7 . . TRBV5-1 CASSSQYEQYF
TRBJ1-6 once . TRBV6-1 CASSETTGPTGSPLHF
TRBJ1-6 . . TRBV7-9 CASSRTGANNSPLHF
TRBJ2-3 . TRBD2 TRBV9 CASSVVAGGSDTQYF
TRBJ1-5 . . TRBV19 CASGPQPQHF
TRBJ1-4 . . TRBV28 CASLSGSEEKLFF
TRBJ2-3 . TRBD2 TRBV18 CASSPTSGRMVDTDTQYF
TRBJ1-5 once . TRBV16 CASSQSGQSNQPQHF